This entry is about one TCR beta chain. Its matching antigen is unknown. This specimen belongs to a study of T cells in localized non-small cell lung cancer. CDR1 and CDR2 (germline): ENHRY, SYGVKD. The CDR3 contains 14 residues. V gave up 6 bases and J gave up 3 bases, with 14 bases separating them. TCRdb keeps only in-frame clones here, not all; method: immunoSEQ multiplex PCR. Seen here are 30,000 to 45,000 clones, 80% to 90% observed once, and the top ten hold roughly 2.6%. Study-wide results and caveats: Longer overall survival was seen with higher T cell density measured in blood. The study sequenced only one region of the tumor. As a result, intratumor heterogeneity could not be excluded and remains possible. Peak T cell clonality was found in uninvolved adjacent lung, exceeding tumor. A median roughly 57 of the top 100 tumor clones appeared in adjacent lung.

V usage is TRBV10-3 and J usage is TRBJ2-5; D call uncertain. Sequenced here: peripheral blood, sampled before any cancer treatment. The receptor was isolated from a woman aged 35 to 70 with stage I lung adenocarcinoma. The CDR3 region has the DNA TGTGCCATCAGGGACGGACGGAAAGAAGAGACCCAGTACTTC. As protein: CAIRDGRKEETQYF.